This T cell receptor beta chain was obtained from a study of blood T cell repertoires in COVID-19. Looking at the study overall: Material from acute and convalescent COVID-19 was sourced from the United States, Italy and Spain. T cells, B-cell-depleted T cells, or PBMCs supplied cDNA or gDNA.

As handled by the study authors: Estimation of nucleated cell counts was performed using reference gene primer amplification. Measured with immunoSEQ multiplex PCR; TCRdb has only the in-frame clones, and not every one. The DNA was the basis for D and trimming; V, J and clone size are from that table. The sample has roughly 160,000 clones, less than 90% seen once; the top ten hold about a quarter. CDR1 and CDR2 from the germline V gene are SGHTA and FQGTGA. V was pared by 2 bases and J by 0 bases, with 10 bases of the junction left unmatched. The CDR3 has 18 amino acids. The V and J genes are TRBV7-3 and TRBJ1-3; TRBD1 matches 7 bases. This TCR derives from a man aged 60-69 years with acute or convalescent COVID-19. The sample consisted of peripheral blood. The CDR3 DNA is TGTGCCAGCAGCTTACGATTCACAGGGGAGAACTCTGGAAACACCATATATTTT. Amino acids: CASSLRFTGENSGNTIYF. The variable domain in full, with the rest retrieved from reference TRBV7-3 and TRBJ1-3, is GAGVSQTPSNKVTEKGKYVELRCDPISGHTALYWYRQSLGQGPEFLIYFQGTGAADDSGLPNDRFFAVRPEGSVSTLKIQRTERGDSAVYLCASSLRFTGENSGNTIYFGEGSWLTVV.